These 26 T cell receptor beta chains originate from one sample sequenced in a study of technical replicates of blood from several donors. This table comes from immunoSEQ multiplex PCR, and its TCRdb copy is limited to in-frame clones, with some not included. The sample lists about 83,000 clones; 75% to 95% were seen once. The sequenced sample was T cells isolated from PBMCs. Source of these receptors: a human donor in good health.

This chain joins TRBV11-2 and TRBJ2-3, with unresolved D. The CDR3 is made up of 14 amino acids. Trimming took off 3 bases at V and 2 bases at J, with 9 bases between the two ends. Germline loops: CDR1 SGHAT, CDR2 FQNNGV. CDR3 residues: CASSFTAITDTQYF. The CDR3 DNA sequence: TGTGCCAGCAGCTTTACCGCGATCACAGATACGCAGTATTTT.

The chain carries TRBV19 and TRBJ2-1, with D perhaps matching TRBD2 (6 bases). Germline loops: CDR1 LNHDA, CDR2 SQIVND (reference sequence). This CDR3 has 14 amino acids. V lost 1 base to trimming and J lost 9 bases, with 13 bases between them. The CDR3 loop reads CASSIGLEFIEQFF. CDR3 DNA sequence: TGTGCCAGTAGTATAGGACTAGAGTTTATTGAGCAGTTCTTC.

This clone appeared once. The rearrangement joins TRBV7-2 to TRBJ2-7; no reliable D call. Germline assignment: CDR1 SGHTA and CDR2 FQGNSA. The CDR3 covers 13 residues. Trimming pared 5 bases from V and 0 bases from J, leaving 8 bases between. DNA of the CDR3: TGTGCCAGCAGCCCACGGAGCTCCTACGAGCAGTACTTC. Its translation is CASSPRSSYEQYF. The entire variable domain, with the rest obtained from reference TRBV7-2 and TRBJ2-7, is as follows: GAGVSQSPSNKVTEKGKDVELRCDPISGHTALYWYRQSLGQGLEFLIYFQGNSAPDKSGLPSDRFSAERTGGSVSTLTIQRTQQEDSAVYLCASSPRSSYEQYFGPGTRLTVT.

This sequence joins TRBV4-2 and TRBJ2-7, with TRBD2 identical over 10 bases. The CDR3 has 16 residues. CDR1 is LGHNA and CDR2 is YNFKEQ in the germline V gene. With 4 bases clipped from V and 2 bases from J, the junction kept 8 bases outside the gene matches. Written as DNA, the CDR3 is TGTGCCAGCAGCCCGTCTAGCGGGAGAGACACCTACGAGCAGTACTTC. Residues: CASSPSSGRDTYEQYF.

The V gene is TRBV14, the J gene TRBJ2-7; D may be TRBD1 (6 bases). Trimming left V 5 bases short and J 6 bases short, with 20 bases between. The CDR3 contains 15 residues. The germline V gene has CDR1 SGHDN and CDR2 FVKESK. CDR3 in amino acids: CASSLHTGMGGEQYF. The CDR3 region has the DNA TGTGCCAGCAGCTTACATACAGGGATGGGTGGCGAGCAGTACTTC.

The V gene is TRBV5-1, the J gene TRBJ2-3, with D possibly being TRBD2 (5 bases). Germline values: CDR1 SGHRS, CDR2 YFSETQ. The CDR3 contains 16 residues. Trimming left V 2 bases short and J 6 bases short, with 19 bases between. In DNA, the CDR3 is TGCGCCAGCAGCTTAAACCGGGATATCCAAAGGGATACGCAGTATTTT. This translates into CASSLNRDIQRDTQYF.

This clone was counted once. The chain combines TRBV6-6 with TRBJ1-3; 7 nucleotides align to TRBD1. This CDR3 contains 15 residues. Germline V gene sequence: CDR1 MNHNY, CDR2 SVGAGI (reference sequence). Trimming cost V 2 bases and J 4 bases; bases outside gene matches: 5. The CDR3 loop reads CASSYPGQRGNTIYF. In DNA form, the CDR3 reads TGTGCCAGCAGTTACCCGGGACAGCGCGGAAACACCATATATTTT.

The CDR3 reads CATSDSSYEQYF. Written as DNA, the CDR3 is TGCGCCACCTCGGACAGCAGCTACGAGCAGTACTTC. V is TRBV4-1 and J is TRBJ2-7; D may be TRBD1 (6 bases). The CDR3 extends over 12 amino acids. CDR1 is MGHRA and CDR2 is YSYEKL in the germline V gene. V was shortened by 10 bases and J by 3 bases, with 13 bases between the two germline ends.

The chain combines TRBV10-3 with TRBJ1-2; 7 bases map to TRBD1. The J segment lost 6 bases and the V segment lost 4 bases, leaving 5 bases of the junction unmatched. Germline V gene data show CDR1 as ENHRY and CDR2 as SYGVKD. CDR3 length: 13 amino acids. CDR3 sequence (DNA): TGTGCCATCAGTGGACAGGGCCGACATGGCTACACCTTC. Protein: CAISGQGRHGYTF.

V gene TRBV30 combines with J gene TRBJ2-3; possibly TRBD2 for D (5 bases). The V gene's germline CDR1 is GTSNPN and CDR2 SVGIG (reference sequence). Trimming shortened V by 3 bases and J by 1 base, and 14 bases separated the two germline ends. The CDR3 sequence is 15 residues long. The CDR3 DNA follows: TGTGCCTGGAGGGTGGGGATCGGGGGCACAGATACGCAGTATTTT. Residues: CAWRVGIGGTDTQYF.

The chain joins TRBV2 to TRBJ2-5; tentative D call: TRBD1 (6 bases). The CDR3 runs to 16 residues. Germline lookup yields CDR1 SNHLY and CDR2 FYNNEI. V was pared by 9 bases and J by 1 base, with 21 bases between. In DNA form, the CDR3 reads TGTGCCAGTCTTAAGACAGGAGCCACACTCCAAGAGACCCAGTACTTC. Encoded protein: CASLKTGATLQETQYF. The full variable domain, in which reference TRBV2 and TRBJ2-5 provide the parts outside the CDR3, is EPEVTQTPSHQVTQMGQEVILRCVPISNHLYFYWYRQILGQKVEFLVSFYNNEISEKSEIFDDQFSVERPDGSNFTLKIRSTKLEDSAMYFCASLKTGATLQETQYFGPGTRLLVL.

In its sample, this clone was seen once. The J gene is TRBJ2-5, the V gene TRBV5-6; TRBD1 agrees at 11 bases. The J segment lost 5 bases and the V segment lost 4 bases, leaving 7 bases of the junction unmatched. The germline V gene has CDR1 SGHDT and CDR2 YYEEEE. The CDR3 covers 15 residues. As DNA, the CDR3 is TGTGCCAGCAGCCCCCCGGGACAGGGGGGGGAGACCCAGTACTTC. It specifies CASSPPGQGGETQYF. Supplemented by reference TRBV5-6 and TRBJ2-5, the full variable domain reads DAGVTQSPTHLIKTRGQQVTLRCSPKSGHDTVSWYQQALGQGPQFIFQYYEEEERQRGNFPDRFSGHQFPNYSSELNVNALLLGDSALYLCASSPPGQGGETQYFGPGTRLLVL.

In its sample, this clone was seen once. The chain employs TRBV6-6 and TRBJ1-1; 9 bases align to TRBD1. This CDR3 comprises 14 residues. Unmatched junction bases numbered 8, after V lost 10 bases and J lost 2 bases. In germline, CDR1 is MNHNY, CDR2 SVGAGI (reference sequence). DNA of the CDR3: TGTGCCACCACAAGGGGACAGGGAAACACTGAAGCTTTCTTT. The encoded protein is CATTRGQGNTEAFF.

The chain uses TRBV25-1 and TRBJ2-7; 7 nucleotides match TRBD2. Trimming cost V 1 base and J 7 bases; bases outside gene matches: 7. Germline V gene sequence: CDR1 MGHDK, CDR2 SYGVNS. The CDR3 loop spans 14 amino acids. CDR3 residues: CASSEWGGSTEQYF. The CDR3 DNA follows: TGTGCCAGCAGTGAATGGGGGGGTTCGACTGAGCAGTACTTC.

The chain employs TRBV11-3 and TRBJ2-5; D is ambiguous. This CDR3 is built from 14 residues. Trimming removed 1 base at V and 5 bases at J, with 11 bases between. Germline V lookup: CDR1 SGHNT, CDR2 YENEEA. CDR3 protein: CASSLGSLRETQYF. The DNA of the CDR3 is TGTGCCAGCAGCTTAGGTTCTTTGAGGGAGACCCAGTACTTC.

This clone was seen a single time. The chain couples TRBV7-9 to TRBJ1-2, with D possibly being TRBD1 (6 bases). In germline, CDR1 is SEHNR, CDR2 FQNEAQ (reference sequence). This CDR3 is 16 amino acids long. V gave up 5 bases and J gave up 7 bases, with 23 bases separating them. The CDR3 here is CASSPTTGQKRGGYTF. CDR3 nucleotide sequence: TGTGCCAGCAGCCCCACTACGGGACAAAAAAGGGGTGGCTACACCTTC.

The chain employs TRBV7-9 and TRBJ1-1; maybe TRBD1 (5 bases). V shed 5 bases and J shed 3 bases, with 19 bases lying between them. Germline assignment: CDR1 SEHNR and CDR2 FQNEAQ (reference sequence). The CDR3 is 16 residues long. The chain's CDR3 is CASSPPPGGWDTEAFF. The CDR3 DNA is TGTGCCAGCAGCCCCCCCCCGGGGGGGTGGGACACTGAAGCTTTCTTT.

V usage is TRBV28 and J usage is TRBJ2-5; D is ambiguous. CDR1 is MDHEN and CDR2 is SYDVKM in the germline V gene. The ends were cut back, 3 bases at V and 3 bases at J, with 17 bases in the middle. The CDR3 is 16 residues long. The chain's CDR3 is CASSFGVAANEETQYF. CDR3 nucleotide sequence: TGTGCCAGCAGTTTTGGAGTTGCTGCAAATGAAGAGACCCAGTACTTC.

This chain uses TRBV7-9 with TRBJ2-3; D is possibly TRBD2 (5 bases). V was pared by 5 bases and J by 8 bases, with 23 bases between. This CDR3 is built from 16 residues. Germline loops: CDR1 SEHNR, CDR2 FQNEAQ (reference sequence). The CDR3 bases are TGTGCCAGCAGCGGCACGGGGTCTCCCCAAATAGGTACGCAGTATTTT. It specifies CASSGTGSPQIGTQYF.

The CDR3 here is CASSLQRTNTEAFF. CDR3 bases: TGTGCCAGCAGCCTACAGAGAACGAACACTGAAGCTTTCTTT. The chain has TRBV27 and TRBJ1-1; D gene unclear. CDR1 MNHEY and CDR2 SMNVEV come from the germline V gene (reference sequence). V dropped 6 bases and J dropped 1 base, with 12 bases sitting between them. The CDR3 length is 14 residues.

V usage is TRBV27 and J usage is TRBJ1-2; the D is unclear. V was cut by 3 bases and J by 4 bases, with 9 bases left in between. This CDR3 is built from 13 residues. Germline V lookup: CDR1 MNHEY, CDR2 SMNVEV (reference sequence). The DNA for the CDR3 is TGTGCCAGCAGTTTGCACAGCCTCTATGGCTACACCTTC. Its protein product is CASSLHSLYGYTF.

The CDR3 sequence is CASQRYEQYF. The CDR3 DNA is TGTGCCAGTCAGCGGTACGAGCAGTACTTC. The chain employs TRBV2 and TRBJ2-7; a weak D match, TRBD2 (5 bases). Germline CDR1 and CDR2: SNHLY and FYNNEI. V lost 9 bases to trimming and J lost 4 bases, with 7 bases between them. The CDR3 runs to 10 residues.

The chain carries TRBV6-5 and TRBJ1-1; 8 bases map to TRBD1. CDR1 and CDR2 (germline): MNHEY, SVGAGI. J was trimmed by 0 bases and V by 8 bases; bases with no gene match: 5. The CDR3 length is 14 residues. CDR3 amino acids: CASGLGQVNTEAFF. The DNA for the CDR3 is TGTGCCAGCGGACTGGGACAGGTGAACACTGAAGCTTTCTTT.

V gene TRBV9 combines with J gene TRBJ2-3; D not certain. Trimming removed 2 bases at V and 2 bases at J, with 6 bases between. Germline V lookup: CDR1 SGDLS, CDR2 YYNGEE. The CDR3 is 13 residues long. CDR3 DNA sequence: TGTGCCAGCAGCGTGTGGCACACAGATACGCAGTATTTT. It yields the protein CASSVWHTDTQYF.

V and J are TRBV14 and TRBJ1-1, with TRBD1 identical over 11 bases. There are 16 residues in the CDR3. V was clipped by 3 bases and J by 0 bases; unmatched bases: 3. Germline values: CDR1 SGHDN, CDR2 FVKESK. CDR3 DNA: TGTGCCAGCAGCCAGGACAGGGGGCTTGTGAACACTGAAGCTTTCTTT. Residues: CASSQDRGLVNTEAFF.

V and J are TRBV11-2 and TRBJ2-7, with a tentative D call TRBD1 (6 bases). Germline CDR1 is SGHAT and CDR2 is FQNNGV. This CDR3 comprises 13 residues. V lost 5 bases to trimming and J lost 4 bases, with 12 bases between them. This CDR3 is CASSQGTPYEQYF. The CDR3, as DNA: TGTGCCAGCAGCCAGGGGACACCATACGAGCAGTACTTC.